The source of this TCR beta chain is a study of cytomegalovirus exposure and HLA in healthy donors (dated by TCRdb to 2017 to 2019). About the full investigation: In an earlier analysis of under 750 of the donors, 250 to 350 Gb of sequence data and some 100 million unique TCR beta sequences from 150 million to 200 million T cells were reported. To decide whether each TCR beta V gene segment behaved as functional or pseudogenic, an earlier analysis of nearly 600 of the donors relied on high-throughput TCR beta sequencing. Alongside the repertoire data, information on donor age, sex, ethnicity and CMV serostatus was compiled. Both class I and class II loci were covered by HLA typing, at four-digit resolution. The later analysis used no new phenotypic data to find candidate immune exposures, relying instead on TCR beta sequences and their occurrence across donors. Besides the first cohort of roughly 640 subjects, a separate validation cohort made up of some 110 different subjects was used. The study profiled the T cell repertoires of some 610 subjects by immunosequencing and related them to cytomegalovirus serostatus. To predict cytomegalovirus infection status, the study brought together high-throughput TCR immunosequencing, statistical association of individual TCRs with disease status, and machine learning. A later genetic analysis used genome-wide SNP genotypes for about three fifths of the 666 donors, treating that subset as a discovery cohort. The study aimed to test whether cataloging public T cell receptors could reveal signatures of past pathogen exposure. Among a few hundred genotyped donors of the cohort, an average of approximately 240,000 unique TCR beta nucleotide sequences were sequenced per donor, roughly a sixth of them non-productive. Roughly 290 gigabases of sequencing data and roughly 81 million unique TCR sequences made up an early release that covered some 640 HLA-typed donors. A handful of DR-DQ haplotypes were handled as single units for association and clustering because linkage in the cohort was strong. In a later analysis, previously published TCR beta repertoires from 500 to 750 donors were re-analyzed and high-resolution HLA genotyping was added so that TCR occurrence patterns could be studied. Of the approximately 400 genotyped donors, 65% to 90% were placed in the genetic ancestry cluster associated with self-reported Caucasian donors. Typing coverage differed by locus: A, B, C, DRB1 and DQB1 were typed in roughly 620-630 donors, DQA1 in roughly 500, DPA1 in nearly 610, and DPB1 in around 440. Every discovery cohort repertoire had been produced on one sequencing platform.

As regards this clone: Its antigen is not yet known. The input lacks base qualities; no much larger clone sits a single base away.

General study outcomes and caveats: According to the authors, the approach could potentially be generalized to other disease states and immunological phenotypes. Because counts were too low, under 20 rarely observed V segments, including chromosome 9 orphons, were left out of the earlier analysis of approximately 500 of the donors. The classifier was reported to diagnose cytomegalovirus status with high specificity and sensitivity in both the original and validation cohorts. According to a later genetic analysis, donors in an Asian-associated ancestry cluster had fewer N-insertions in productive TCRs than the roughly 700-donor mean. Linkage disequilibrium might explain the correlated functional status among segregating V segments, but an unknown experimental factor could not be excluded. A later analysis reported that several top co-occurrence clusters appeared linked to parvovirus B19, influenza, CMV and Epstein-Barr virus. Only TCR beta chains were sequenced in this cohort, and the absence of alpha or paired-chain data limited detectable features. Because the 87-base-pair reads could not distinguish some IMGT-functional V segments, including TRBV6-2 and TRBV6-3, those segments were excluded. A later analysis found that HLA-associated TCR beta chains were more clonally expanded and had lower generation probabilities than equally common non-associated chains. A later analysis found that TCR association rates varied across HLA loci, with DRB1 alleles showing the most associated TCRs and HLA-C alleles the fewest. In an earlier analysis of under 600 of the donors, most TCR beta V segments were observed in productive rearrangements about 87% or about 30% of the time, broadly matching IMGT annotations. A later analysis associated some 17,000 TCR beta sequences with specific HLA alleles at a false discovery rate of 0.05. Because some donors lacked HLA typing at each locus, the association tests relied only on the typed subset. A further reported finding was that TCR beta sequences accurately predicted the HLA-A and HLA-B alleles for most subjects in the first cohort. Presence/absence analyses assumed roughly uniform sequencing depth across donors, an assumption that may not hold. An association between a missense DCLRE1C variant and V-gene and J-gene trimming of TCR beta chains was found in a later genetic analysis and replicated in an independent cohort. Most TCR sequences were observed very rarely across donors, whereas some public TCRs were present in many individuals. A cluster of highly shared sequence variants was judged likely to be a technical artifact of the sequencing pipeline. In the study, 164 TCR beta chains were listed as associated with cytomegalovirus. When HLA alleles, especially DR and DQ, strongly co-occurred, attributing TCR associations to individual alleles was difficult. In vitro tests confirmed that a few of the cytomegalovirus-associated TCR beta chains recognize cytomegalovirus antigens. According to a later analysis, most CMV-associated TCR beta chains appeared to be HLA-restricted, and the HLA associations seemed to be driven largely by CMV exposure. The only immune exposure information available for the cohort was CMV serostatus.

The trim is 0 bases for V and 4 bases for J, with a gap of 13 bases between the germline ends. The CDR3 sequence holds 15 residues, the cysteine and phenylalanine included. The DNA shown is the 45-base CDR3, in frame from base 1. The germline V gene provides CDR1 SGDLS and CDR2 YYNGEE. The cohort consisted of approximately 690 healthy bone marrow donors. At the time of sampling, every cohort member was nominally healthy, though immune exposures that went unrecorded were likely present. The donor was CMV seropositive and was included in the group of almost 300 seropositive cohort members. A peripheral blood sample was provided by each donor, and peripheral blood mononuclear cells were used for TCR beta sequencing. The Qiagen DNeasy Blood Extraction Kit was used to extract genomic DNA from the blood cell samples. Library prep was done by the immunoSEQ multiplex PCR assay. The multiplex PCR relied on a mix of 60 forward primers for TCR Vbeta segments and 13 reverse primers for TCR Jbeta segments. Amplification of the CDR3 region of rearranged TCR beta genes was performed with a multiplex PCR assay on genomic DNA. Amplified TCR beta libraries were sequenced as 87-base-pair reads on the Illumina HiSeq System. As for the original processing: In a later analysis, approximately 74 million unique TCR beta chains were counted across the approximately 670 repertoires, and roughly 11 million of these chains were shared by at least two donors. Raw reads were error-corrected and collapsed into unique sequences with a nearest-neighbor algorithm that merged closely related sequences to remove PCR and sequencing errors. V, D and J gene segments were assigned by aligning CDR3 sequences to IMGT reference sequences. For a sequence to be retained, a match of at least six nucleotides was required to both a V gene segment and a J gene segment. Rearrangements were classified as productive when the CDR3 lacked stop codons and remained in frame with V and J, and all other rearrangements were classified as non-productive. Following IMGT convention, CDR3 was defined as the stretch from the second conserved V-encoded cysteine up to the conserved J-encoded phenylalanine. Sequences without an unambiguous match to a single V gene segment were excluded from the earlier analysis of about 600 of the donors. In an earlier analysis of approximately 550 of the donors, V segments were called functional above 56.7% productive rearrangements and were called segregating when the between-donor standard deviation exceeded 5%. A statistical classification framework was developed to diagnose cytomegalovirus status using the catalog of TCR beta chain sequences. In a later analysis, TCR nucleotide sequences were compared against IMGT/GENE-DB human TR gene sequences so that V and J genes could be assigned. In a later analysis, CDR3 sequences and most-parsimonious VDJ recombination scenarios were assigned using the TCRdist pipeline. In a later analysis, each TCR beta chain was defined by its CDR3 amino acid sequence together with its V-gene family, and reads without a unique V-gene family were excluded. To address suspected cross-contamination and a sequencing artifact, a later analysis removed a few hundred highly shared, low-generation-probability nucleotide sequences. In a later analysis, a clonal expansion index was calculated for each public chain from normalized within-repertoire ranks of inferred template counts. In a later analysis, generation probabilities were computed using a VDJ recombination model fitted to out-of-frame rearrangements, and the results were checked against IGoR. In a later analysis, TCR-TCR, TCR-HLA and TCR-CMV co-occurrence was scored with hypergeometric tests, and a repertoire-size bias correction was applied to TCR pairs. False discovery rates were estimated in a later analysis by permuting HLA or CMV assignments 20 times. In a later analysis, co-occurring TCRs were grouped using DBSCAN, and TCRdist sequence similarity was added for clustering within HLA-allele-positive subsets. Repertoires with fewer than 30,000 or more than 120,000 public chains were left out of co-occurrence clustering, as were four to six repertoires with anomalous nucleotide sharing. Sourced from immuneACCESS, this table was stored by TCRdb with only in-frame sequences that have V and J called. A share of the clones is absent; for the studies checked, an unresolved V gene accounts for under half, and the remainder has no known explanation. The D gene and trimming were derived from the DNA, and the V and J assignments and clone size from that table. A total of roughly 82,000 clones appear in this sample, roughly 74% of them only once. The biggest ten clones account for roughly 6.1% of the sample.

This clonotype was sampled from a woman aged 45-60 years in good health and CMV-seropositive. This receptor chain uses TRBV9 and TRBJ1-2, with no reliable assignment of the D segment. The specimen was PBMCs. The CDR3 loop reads CASSVGPSYSYGYTF. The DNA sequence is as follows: TGTGCCAGCAGCGTAGGCCCTTCCTACAGCTATGGCTACACCTTC.